The 15 T cell receptor beta chains below come from one sample, sequenced in a study of blood T cell repertoires in COVID-19. Method: immunoSEQ multiplex PCR; TCRdb's copy keeps in-frame clones and lacks some. Counted here are 400,000 to 550,000 clones, 70% to 90% occurring once; the ten biggest clones make up over 1.5%. Material: PBMCs or T cells enriched from blood (not recorded which). The origin of the receptors is a woman aged 18-29 years with acute COVID-19.

Remarks on this clone: This may be a read error: a much more frequent sequence differs by one nucleotide. The gene calls are TRBV9 and TRBJ1-1; D is uncertain. This CDR3 region has 13 residues. CDR1 SGDLS and CDR2 YYNGEE come from the germline V gene. Between the trimmed V and J ends, which lost 0 bases and 1 base, there was a span of 4 bases. CDR3 residues: CASSVAGNTEAFF. The CDR3 coding sequence is TGTGCCAGCAGCGTAGCAGGGAACACTGAAGCTTTCTTT.

The gene calls are TRBV10-1 and TRBJ2-1; a possible D gene is TRBD2 (6 bases). V lost 6 bases to trimming and J lost 0 bases, with 12 bases between them. The CDR3 runs 15 residues. CDR1 WNHNN and CDR2 SYGVQD come from the germline V gene (reference sequence). CDR3: CASSRDSSSYNEQFF. CDR3 sequence (DNA): TGCGCCAGCAGCCGGGACTCGAGCTCCTACAATGAGCAGTTCTTC.

The chain combines TRBV27 with TRBJ2-4; 8 positions agree with TRBD1. V trimming: 7 bases; J trimming: 0 bases; junction bases outside the gene matches: 17. The CDR3 has 19 residues. Germline CDR1 MNHEY, CDR2 SMNVEV (reference sequence). For the CDR3, the DNA is TGTGCCAGCAACCCCCGGGGACAGGAATTGGGTTTAGCCAAAAACATTCAGTACTTC. Its translation is CASNPRGQELGLAKNIQYF.

The V and J genes are TRBV3-1 (or the pseudogene TRBV3-2) and TRBJ1-2, with D perhaps TRBD1 (5 bases). The CDR3 has 15 amino acids. Trimming removed 4 bases at V and 5 bases at J, with 17 bases between. Germline V gives CDR1 LGHDT, CDR2 YNNKEL (reference sequence). The CDR3 DNA reads TGTGCCAGCAGCCTGGGGCCAGGATCGCCTTATGGCTACACCTTC. Translating gives CASSLGPGSPYGYTF.

This sequence joins TRBV6-5 and TRBJ1-3; 7 bases line up with TRBD1. The trim removed 0 bases at V and 7 bases at J, leaving 6 bases unmatched. The CDR3 loop spans 15 amino acids. Germline V lookup: CDR1 MNHEY, CDR2 SVGAGI. DNA of the CDR3: TGTGCCAGCAGTTACTCCCAGACAGGGTACAACACCATATATTTT. Encoded protein: CASSYSQTGYNTIYF.

The chain recombines TRBV25-1 with TRBJ2-1, with 10 nucleotides matching TRBD1. V lost 2 bases and J lost 8; bases outside the gene matches: 9. Germline V gives CDR1 MGHDK, CDR2 SYGVNS. This CDR3 region has 16 residues. The CDR3 sequence is CASSEVTGQGLDEQFF. CDR3 coding DNA: TGTGCCAGCAGTGAAGTTACGGGACAGGGGCTCGATGAGCAGTTCTTC.

The CDR3: CASSPDIWELFF. The CDR3 DNA follows: TGTGCCAGCAGCCCGGACATCTGGGAGCTGTTTTTT. This chain links TRBV7-9 with TRBJ2-2, with D possibly TRBD1 on 5 matching bases. V lost 5 bases and J 9 bases, leaving 10 bases between the germline ends. CDR3 size: 12 residues. Germline V lookup: CDR1 SEHNR, CDR2 FQNEAQ (reference sequence).

This clone was observed a few times. The chain has TRBV7-9 and TRBJ2-4; weak D call: TRBD2 (6 bases). The CDR3 has 13 amino acids. Trimming took off 1 base at V and 9 bases at J, with 10 bases between the two ends. Germline-derived CDR1 and CDR2 are SEHNR and FQNEAQ (reference sequence). The DNA of the CDR3 is TGTGCCAGCAGCTTAGGGACCGGGGGCATTCAGTACTTC. Its translation: CASSLGTGGIQYF.

This chain joins TRBV5-1 and TRBJ1-1, with TRBD1 matching 7 bases. The CDR3 contains 18 residues. Germline CDR1 and CDR2: SGHRS and YFSETQ. The trim removed 1 base at V and 1 base at J, leaving 13 bases unmatched. CDR3 protein: CASSLHRRDRDPNTEAFF. The CDR3 DNA follows: TGCGCCAGCAGCTTGCATCGCCGGGACAGAGATCCGAACACTGAAGCTTTCTTT.

The CDR3 spells CASSPWTSGAYEQYF. The CDR3 DNA sequence: TGCGCCAGCAGCCCATGGACTAGCGGAGCCTACGAGCAGTACTTC. The rearrangement uses TRBV5-1 and TRBJ2-7, with 10 bases identical to TRBD2. CDR1 is SGHRS and CDR2 is YFSETQ in the germline V gene. The CDR3 sequence is 15 residues long. After removal of 4 bases from V and 2 bases from J, the junction contained 6 bases not matched to a gene.

The genes are TRBV6-2 or TRBV6-3 and TRBJ2-7; D remains unclear. With 2 bases removed from V and 1 base from J, the gap between germline ends came to 9 bases. Germline CDR1 and CDR2: MNHEY and SVGEGT. The CDR3 spans 14 residues. CDR3 region: CASSYIDISYEQYF. In DNA, the CDR3 is TGTGCCAGCAGTTACATAGACATATCCTACGAGCAGTACTTC.

V gene TRBV5-4 combines with J gene TRBJ2-7; perhaps TRBD2 as D (6 bases). V lost 3 bases and J lost 2, with 15 bases in between. The length of the CDR3 is 15 residues. Germline assignment: CDR1 SGHNT and CDR2 YYREEE (reference sequence). CDR3 amino acids: CASSSSRDPPYEQYF. The CDR3 region has the DNA TGTGCCAGCAGCTCGTCGCGGGACCCCCCCTACGAGCAGTACTTC.

The chain has TRBV9 and TRBJ1-2, with TRBD1 matching 9 bases. The CDR3 contains 13 residues. Germline V gives CDR1 SGDLS, CDR2 YYNGEE. With 2 bases clipped from V and 10 bases from J, the junction kept 6 bases outside the gene matches. The CDR3 DNA reads TGTGCCAGCAGCGTGGGACAGGGAGGGGACTACACCTTC. This codes for CASSVGQGGDYTF.

Concerning this clone: Its ends do not fully match the called genes, so a read error is possible. The chain has TRBV19 and TRBJ2-1; 11 bases are shared with TRBD2. This CDR3 contains 15 residues. Germline loops: CDR1 LNHDA, CDR2 SQIVND (reference sequence). CDR3 DNA: TGTGCCAGTAGTATAGTCGGTAGCGGGGGGGCCGGACCGGTCTTC. Amino acids: CASSIVGSGGAGPVF.

The rearrangement uses TRBV18 and TRBJ2-2; TRBD1 aligns across 10 bases. With 0 bases clipped from V and 4 bases from J, the junction kept 2 bases outside the gene matches. CDR3 length: 16 amino acids. Germline CDR1 is KGHSH and CDR2 is LQKENI. The CDR3 bases are TGTGCCAGCTCACCACCTTGGACAGGGGGCACCGGGGAGCTGTTTTTT. Its protein product is CASSPPWTGGTGELFF.